A selection of T cell receptor beta chains follows, all from one sample in a study of cytomegalovirus exposure and HLA in healthy donors. Sequenced by immunoSEQ multiplex PCR; TCRdb stores in-frame clones only, minus some. The sample lists about 180,000 clones, approximately 80% seen once, with about 0.5% in the top ten. Material: PBMCs. Receptor source: a woman aged 45-59 years in good health and CMV-seronegative. Each CDR3 is given with its conserved first and last residue. A D gene is named only where the DNA matches it firmly. Clone size is not always given. Where it is, it says once, few, many or a class for expanded clones.

J | D | V | size | DNA | CDR3
TRBJ1-2 | NA | TRBV29-1 | NA | TGCAGCGTTGCGGGGAACTATGGCTACACCTTC | CSVAGNYGYTF
TRBJ2-1 | TRBD2 | TRBV2 | NA | TGTGCCAGCAGTGGCTCCGGGACTACCCCGTACAATGAGCAGTTCTTC | CASSGSGTTPYNEQFF
TRBJ2-3 | NA | TRBV6-6 | NA | TGTGCCAGCAGTTCTCTCAGAGATACGCAGTATTTT | CASSSLRDTQYF
TRBJ2-2 | NA | TRBV5-4 | NA | TGTGCCAGCAGCCGCGACAGGTCGAACACCGGGGAGCTGTTTTTT | CASSRDRSNTGELFF
TRBJ2-3 | TRBD2 | TRBV29-1 | NA | TGCAGCGTTGACGGGCTAGCGGGGGAAACGCAGTATTTT | CSVDGLAGETQYF
TRBJ1-6 | TRBD1 | TRBV28 | NA | TGTGCCAGCGCCGTGCAGGGGGGAAATTCACCCCTCCACTTT | CASAVQGGNSPLHF
TRBJ2-2 | TRBD2 | TRBV6-1 | NA | TGTGCCAGCAGTGCTGCCGGGACTACCACCGGGGAGCTGTTTTTT | CASSAAGTTTGELFF
TRBJ2-1 | TRBD2 | TRBV5-1 | NA | TGCGCCAGCACTAGCGGGAGCTCCTACAATGAGCAGTTCTTC | CASTSGSSYNEQFF
TRBJ2-7 | TRBD2 | TRBV5-4 | NA | TGTGCCAGCAGCCCAGGGAGCGGGAGAAACTACGAGCAGTACTTC | CASSPGSGRNYEQYF
TRBJ2-5 | NA | TRBV7-7 | NA | TGTGCTAGCAGCTTCAGGGCTAGGGGGTACCCAGAGACCCAGTACTTC | CASSFRARGYPETQYF
TRBJ2-3 | TRBD2 | TRBV27 | NA | TGTGCCAGCAGTCCTTTAGCGGGAGGCACAGATACGCAGTATTTT | CASSPLAGGTDTQYF
TRBJ2-1 | NA | TRBV21-1 | NA | TGTGCCAGCAGCAAGAAGAGGACTAGGGAGTACAATGAGCAGTTCTTC | CASSKKRTREYNEQFF
TRBJ1-5 | NA | TRBV19 | NA | TGTGCCAGTAGTATAGTAGCAGGGCCCGGGCAGCCCCAGCATTTT | CASSIVAGPGQPQHF
TRBJ1-5 | NA | TRBV2 | few | TGTGCCAGCATGTCGGGCAGGGCTCAGCCCCAGCATTTT | CASMSGRAQPQHF
TRBJ2-2 | NA | TRBV18 | few | TGTGCCAGCTCACCACCCGGGCGGGGACTTAACACCGGGGAGCTGTTTTTT | CASSPPGRGLNTGELFF
TRBJ1-2 | NA | TRBV4-1 | NA | TGCGCCAGCAGCCGTTCCGGGAGAGAAGGCTACACCTTC | CASSRSGREGYTF
TRBJ1-1 | NA | TRBV27 | few | TGTGCCAGCAGTTTCCGATTGCGGACTGAAGCTTTCTTT | CASSFRLRTEAFF
TRBJ2-6 | NA | TRBV4-1 | NA | TGCGCCAGCAGCCAAGGGGCTACCTCTGGGGCCAACGTCCTGACTTTC | CASSQGATSGANVLTF
TRBJ2-7 | NA | TRBV5-8 | NA | TGTGCCAGCAGCCCAGGGGGGGAGCAGTACTTC | CASSPGGEQYF
TRBJ2-3 | TRBD1 | TRBV7-9 | NA | TGTGCCAGCAGCCCGAGGGGGCCGGATACGCAGTATTTT | CASSPRGPDTQYF
TRBJ1-1 | TRBD1 | TRBV5-1 | few | TGCGCCAGCACCGAGCTTGGACAGGGGTTAACTTTCTTT | CASTELGQGLTFF
TRBJ2-2 | NA | TRBV5-1 | NA | TGCGCCAGCAGCTTGGGTGGGGCGCCCGGCACCGGGGAGCTGTTTTTT | CASSLGGAPGTGELFF
TRBJ1-5 | NA | TRBV28 | NA | TGTGCCAGCAGTGCCTCGGGGGGGCCCCAGCATTTT | CASSASGGPQHF
TRBJ2-3 | TRBD2 | TRBV11-2 | NA | TGTGCCAGCAGCTCCCAACGGGAGGGGTCAGATACGCAGTATTTT | CASSSQREGSDTQYF
TRBJ2-5 | TRBD2 | TRBV7-9 | NA | TGTGCCAGCAGCCTAGCGGGGGCTGTAGAGACCCAGCACTTC | CASSLAGAVETQHF
TRBJ2-2 | TRBD2 | TRBV18 | NA | TGTGCCAGCTCACCACCGGTGTTGGGTAGCGGGAGAGGCGGGGAGCTGTTTTTT | CASSPPVLGSGRGGELFF
TRBJ2-7 | TRBD1 | TRBV4-3 | NA | TGCGCCAGCAGTCGGACAGGGGGGTCCTACGAGCAGTACTTC | CASSRTGGSYEQYF
TRBJ1-2 | NA | TRBV7-8 | NA | TGTGCCAGCAGCTTAGTTCCGAGTTATGGCTACACCTTC | CASSLVPSYGYTF
TRBJ2-5 | NA | TRBV7-8 | NA | TGTGCCAGCAGCGGAGGTCGGGGGACCCAGTACTTC | CASSGGRGTQYF
TRBJ2-1 | TRBD2 | TRBV6-6 | NA | TGTGCCACCCGGGACTACCTCTCCAATGAGCAGTTCTTC | CATRDYLSNEQFF
TRBJ2-1 | NA | TRBV5-1 | NA | TGCGCCAGCAGCACGGTTGGTGAGCAGTTCTTC | CASSTVGEQFF
TRBJ1-3 | NA | TRBV18 | NA | TGTGCCAGCTCACCAAGGGGATCAAGCTCTGGAAACACCATATATTTT | CASSPRGSSSGNTIYF
TRBJ1-3 | NA | TRBV9 | few | TGTGCCAGCGGGAGGAGCTCTGGAAACACCATATATTTT | CASGRSSGNTIYF
TRBJ2-2 | TRBD1 | TRBV19 | NA | TGTGCCAGTAGCCGACAGGGGGCAACGACCGGGGAGCTGTTTTTT | CASSRQGATTGELFF
TRBJ2-5 | TRBD1 | TRBV2 | NA | TGTGCCAGCAGTGTTCGACAGGGGGGAGAGACCCAGTACTTC | CASSVRQGGETQYF
TRBJ1-1 | NA | TRBV30 | NA | TGTGCTGGTACAGGGCGGCCTGATGGCACTGAAGCTTTCTTT | CAGTGRPDGTEAFF
TRBJ1-2 | NA | TRBV7-2 | NA | TGTGCCAGCAGCTTAGACAGCCATTATGGCTACACCTTC | CASSLDSHYGYTF
TRBJ2-3 | TRBD1 | TRBV6-5 | NA | TGTGCCAGCAGCGTACAGGGGGCGGAAACAGATACGCAGTATTTT | CASSVQGAETDTQYF
TRBJ2-5 | TRBD2 | TRBV6-5 | NA | TGTGCCAGCAGTTACGTCGGGGGGAAGGGGGAGACCCAGTACTTC | CASSYVGGKGETQYF
TRBJ2-1 | TRBD2 | TRBV28 | NA | TGTGCCAGCAGTTTATGGGGACTAGCGGGCGTCTACAATGAGCAGTTCTTC | CASSLWGLAGVYNEQFF
TRBJ1-5 | TRBD1 | TRBV6-6 | NA | TGTGCCAGCTACGCTGGGGACAGTAGCAATCAGCCCCAGCATTTT | CASYAGDSSNQPQHF
TRBJ1-5 | NA | TRBV6-1 | NA | TGTGCCAGCACCGAAGGGGCTCCGGGGGGTCAGCCCCAGCATTTT | CASTEGAPGGQPQHF
TRBJ2-5 | NA | TRBV5-4 | NA | TGTGCCAGCAGCTTGAGCGGCCAGGTCCAAGAGACCCAGTACTTC | CASSLSGQVQETQYF
TRBJ1-2 | TRBD1 | TRBV27 | NA | TGTGCCAGCAGTATCCGCCCAGGGACAGTCCCCCACTATGGCTACACCTTC | CASSIRPGTVPHYGYTF
TRBJ2-1 | NA | TRBV30 | NA | TGTGCCTGGAGTGTACTTCATTCCTACAATGAGCAGTTCTTC | CAWSVLHSYNEQFF
TRBJ2-2 | NA | TRBV6-4 | NA | TGTGCCAGCAGTGATCAGGCGAACACCGGGGAGCTGTTTTTT | CASSDQANTGELFF
TRBJ1-5 | NA | TRBV2 | NA | TGTGCCAGCAGTGAGTTCGCGGCAGGAACGGGGGGGCAGCCCCAGCATTTT | CASSEFAAGTGGQPQHF
TRBJ1-5 | TRBD1 | TRBV28 | once | TGTGCCAGCAGACCCTATCCTGGGACAGTCAATAGCAATCAGCCCCAGCATTTT | CASRPYPGTVNSNQPQHF
TRBJ2-6 | TRBD1 | TRBV7-2 | NA | TGTGCCAGCAGCTTAAGGGACAGGGGAGCCTCTGGGGCCAACGTCCTGACTTTC | CASSLRDRGASGANVLTF
TRBJ2-1 | NA | TRBV5-1 | once | TGCGCCAGCAGCTTGGCAACTGGCTCCTACAATGAGCAGTTCTTC | CASSLATGSYNEQFF
TRBJ1-1 | NA | TRBV7-9 | once | TGTTCCAGCACAGCTTACAACTTCGGGTATGTAGGCACTGAAGCTTTCTTT | CSSTAYNFGYVGTEAFF
TRBJ2-1 | NA | TRBV6-5 | NA | TGTGCCAGCAGTTACGCGCCGGTCGGCAATGAGCAGTTCTTC | CASSYAPVGNEQFF